This T cell receptor (beta chain) originates from a study of STAT3 mutations in large granular lymphocyte leukemia. In the case of this clone: Its antigen is unidentified.

Method: immunoSEQ multiplex PCR; TCRdb's copy keeps in-frame clones and lacks some. The table includes roughly 40,000 clones, roughly 90% detected once. This CDR3 is built from 14 residues. The V end was cut by 0 bases, the J end by 3 bases, with 10 bases between. Germline-derived CDR1 and CDR2 are SGHRS and YFSETQ. Findings of the study overall: At least one immunodominant TCR beta clonotype appeared in every T-cell large granular lymphocyte leukemia patient.

Sequenced sample: PBMCs. The V and J genes are TRBV5-1 and TRBJ2-7; D may match TRBD1 or TRBD2 (5 bases each). This clonotype was sampled from a human donor with T large granular lymphocyte leukemia. Some clones in this sample may be carry-over from other donors' samples. CDR3 in amino acids: CASSLEGTDYEQYF. The CDR3 bases are TGCGCCAGCAGCTTGGAAGGGACGGACTACGAGCAGTACTTC. The full variable domain, with the rest looked up from reference TRBV5-1 and TRBJ2-7, is KAGVTQTPRYLIKTRGQQVTLSCSPISGHRSVSWYQQTPGQGLQFLFEYFSETQRNKGNFPGRFSGRQFSNSRSEMNVSTLELGDSALYLCASSLEGTDYEQYFGPGTRLTVT.